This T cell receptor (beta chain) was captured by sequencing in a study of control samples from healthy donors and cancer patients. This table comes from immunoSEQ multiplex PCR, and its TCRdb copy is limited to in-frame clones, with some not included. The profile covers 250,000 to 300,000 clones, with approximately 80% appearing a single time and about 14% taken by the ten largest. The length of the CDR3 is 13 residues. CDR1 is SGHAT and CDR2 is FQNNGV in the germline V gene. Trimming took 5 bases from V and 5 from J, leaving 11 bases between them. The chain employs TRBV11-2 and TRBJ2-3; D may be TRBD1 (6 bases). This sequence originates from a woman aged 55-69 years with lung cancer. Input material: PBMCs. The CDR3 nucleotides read TGTGCCAGCAGCATCCAGGGGAGAGATACGCAGTATTTT. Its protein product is CASSIQGRDTQYF.